The 22 T cell receptor beta chains below all came from one sample that was sequenced in a study of T cells in Graves' hyperthyroidism and ophthalmopathy. RNA transcripts provided the source from which TCR beta CDR3 regions were amplified. HTBI primers were employed in a first-round RT-PCR of the TCR CDR3. One entry per CDR3 protein results from TCRdb running MiXCR on the multiplex PCR reads. The sample has about 740,000 distinct CDR3 sequences; around 15% are singletons. The sequenced sample was blood. Receptors originate from a woman aged 18-29 years with Graves' hyperthyroidism.

The chain couples TRBV28 to TRBJ2-3, with D perhaps TRBD2 (5 bases). CDR3 length: 18 residues. Trimming left V 4 bases short and J 2 bases short, with 22 bases between. Per the germline V gene, CDR1 is MDHEN and CDR2 is SYDVKM. The CDR3 DNA sequence: TGTGCCAGCAGTTCCCCCCCCGGGGTCCGATTTTTCACAGATACGCAGTATTTT. The encoded protein is CASSSPPGVRFFTDTQYF.

The V call is TRBV7-9, the J call TRBJ1-2, with D hard to call. From germline, CDR1 is SEHNR and CDR2 FQNEAQ (reference sequence). The CDR3 length is 16 residues. V shed 2 bases and J shed 4 bases, with 17 bases lying between them. The CDR3 bases are TGTGCCAGCAGCTTAACCCATCTGGGGTTCCCCTATGGCTACACCTTC. Protein product: CASSLTHLGFPYGYTF.

This clonotype has just a few counts. The rearrangement uses TRBV12-3 or TRBV12-4 and TRBJ1-5; D is perhaps TRBD1 (6 bases). The CDR3 is 14 residues long. The V end was cut by 4 bases, the J end by 4 bases, with 11 bases between. The DNA of the CDR3 is TGTGCCAGCAGTTACTACAGGGAGAATCAGCCCCAGCATTTT. Translation: CASSYYRENQPQHF.

This clonotype was seen ten or more times. The gene calls are TRBV6-1 and TRBJ1-5; no clear D gene. Germline values: CDR1 MNHNS, CDR2 SASEGT. The CDR3 has 15 residues. V was cut by 6 bases and J by 0 bases, with 12 bases left in between. CDR3: CASRPYPSSNQPQHF. In DNA form, the CDR3 reads TGTGCCAGCAGGCCGTATCCATCTAGCAATCAGCCCCAGCATTTT.

Notes on this clonotype: A much bigger clone sits one base away, suggesting this may be a read error. The V call is TRBV24-1, the J call TRBJ2-1; 9 bases align to TRBD1. The CDR3 is 17 amino acids. In germline, CDR1 is KGHDR, CDR2 SFDVKD. For the CDR3, the DNA is TGTGCCTCCAGTGAGTCTCCCGGGACAGGGTCCTACAATGAGCAGTTCTTC. Translated, it gives CASSESPGTGSYNEQFF.

This chain uses TRBV15 with TRBJ1-3; 7 bases map to TRBD1. J was trimmed by 1 base and V by 1 base; bases with no gene match: 7. Germline CDR1 reads LNHNV; CDR2 reads YYDKDF (reference sequence). The CDR3 spans 17 residues. Here the CDR3 DNA reads TGTGCCACCAGCAGAGTAATGGACAGGCCTTCTGGAAACACCATATATTTT. It encodes CATSRVMDRPSGNTIYF. Looking up the rest from reference TRBV15 and TRBJ1-3 gives the full variable domain: DAMVIQNPRYQVTQFGKPVTLSCSQTLNHNVMYWYQQKSSQAPKLLFHYYDKDFNNEADTPDNFQSRRPNTSFCFLDIRSPGLGDTAMYLCATSRVMDRPSGNTIYFGEGSWLTVV.

This clonotype was seen repeatedly, ten times or more. This chain's CDR3 is CASSPQAGGPGNEQFF. DNA of the CDR3: TGTGCCAGCAGTCCCCAAGCGGGAGGGCCGGGGAATGAGCAGTTCTTC. J is TRBJ2-1 and V is TRBV28; 10 nucleotides line up with TRBD2. The CDR3 has 16 residues. V lost 5 bases to trimming and J lost 7 bases; unmatched junction nucleotides: 11. The germline V gene has CDR1 MDHEN and CDR2 SYDVKM.

This clonotype was counted many times. This chain connects TRBV5-6 to TRBJ2-5; 7 nucleotides match TRBD1. Germline-derived CDR1 and CDR2 are SGHDT and YYEEEE. There are 15 residues in the CDR3. V was pared by 0 bases and J by 4 bases, with 6 bases of the junction left unmatched. The CDR3 DNA reads TGTGCCAGCAGCTTGGCTGGGTCAGGGGGAGAGACCCAGTACTTC. It encodes CASSLAGSGGETQYF.

At least ten counts were recorded for this clonotype. The chain joins TRBV20-1 to TRBJ1-5; no reliable D call. The CDR3 covers 16 residues. V was trimmed by 7 bases and J by 2 bases, leaving 21 bases between them. Germline V gene lookup returns CDR1 DFQATT and CDR2 SNEGSKA (reference sequence). CDR3 sequence reads: CSGRARREVGNQPQHF. CDR3 DNA: TGCAGTGGTAGGGCTAGGCGAGAAGTCGGCAATCAGCCCCAGCATTTT.

This clonotype was seen at least ten times. The CDR3, as DNA: TGTGCCAGCAGTTTCGCCGGAGGGATAAGGGGTGAGCAGTACTTC. Translating it yields CASSFAGGIRGEQYF. The chain joins TRBV2 to TRBJ2-7; a weak D match, TRBD2 (6 bases). The CDR3 loop spans 15 amino acids. Trimming stripped 5 bases from V and 7 bases from J, with 21 bases between. CDR1 is SNHLY, CDR2 FYNNEI, per germline.

This chain connects TRBV11-2 to TRBJ1-1; D is possibly TRBD1 (5 bases). Germline V lookup: CDR1 SGHAT, CDR2 FQNNGV. CDR3 size: 13 residues. Trimming pared 6 bases from V and 5 bases from J, leaving 13 bases between. CDR3 DNA sequence: TGTGCCAGCAGAAGGATCGGGGGAACTGAAGCTTTCTTT. As protein: CASRRIGGTEAFF.

This clonotype has ten or more counts. This chain connects TRBV20-1 to TRBJ1-5, with 8 bases aligning to TRBD1. CDR1 is DFQATT, CDR2 SNEGSKA, per germline (reference sequence). V was pared by 5 bases and J by 6 bases, with 3 bases of the junction left unmatched. The CDR3 loop spans 12 amino acids. CDR3 in amino acids: CSAGQGGQPQHF. The CDR3 DNA reads TGCAGTGCTGGACAGGGTGGTCAGCCCCAGCATTTT.

This clonotype showed up just a few times. The rearrangement links TRBV27 to TRBJ1-5, with D maybe TRBD1 (6 bases). Trimming removed 1 base from V and 1 base from J, with 14 bases in between. The CDR3 is made up of 17 amino acids. Germline values: CDR1 MNHEY, CDR2 SMNVEV (reference sequence). Here the CDR3 reads CASSLFFRGRSNQPQHF. DNA for the CDR3: TGTGCCAGCAGTTTATTTTTCAGGGGACGGAGCAATCAGCCCCAGCATTTT.

As for this clonotype: A much larger clone sits a single nucleotide away, making a read error possible. The gene calls are TRBV30 and TRBJ2-2; 10 bases map to TRBD2. Per germline, CDR1 GTSNPN and CDR2 SVGIG (reference sequence). J gave up 4 bases and V 2 bases, and 13 bases lay outside the gene matches. The CDR3 spans 18 residues. In DNA form, the CDR3 reads TGTGCCTGGAGTAAACCCGGGACTAGCGTGAGTGGCACCGGGGAGCTGTTTTTT. Its protein is CAWSKPGTSVSGTGELFF.

This clonotype was picked up many times. J is TRBJ2-5 and V is TRBV11-2; D is tentatively TRBD1 or TRBD2 (5 bases each). CDR3 size: 13 residues. Germline V gene sequence: CDR1 SGHAT, CDR2 FQNNGV. V lost 7 bases to trimming and J lost 5 bases, with 14 bases between them. The CDR3 is CASTDEGLETQYF. The CDR3 DNA sequence: TGTGCCAGCACGGACGAGGGGTTGGAGACCCAGTACTTC.

This clonotype appeared many times. The chain joins TRBV3-1 to TRBJ2-3, with 9 positions matching TRBD2. The CDR3 runs 13 residues. The germline CDR1 and CDR2 sequences are LGHDT and YNNKEL (reference sequence). The J segment lost 5 bases and the V segment lost 4 bases, leaving 1 base of the junction unmatched. In nucleotides, the CDR3 is TGTGCCAGCAGCCCAGCGGGAGGAGATACGCAGTATTTT. It translates to CASSPAGGDTQYF.

This clonotype was seen repeatedly, ten times or more. This chain links TRBV15 with TRBJ2-1; 11 bases agree with TRBD2. After removal of 5 bases from V and 7 bases from J, the junction contained 7 bases not matched to a gene. There are 15 residues in the CDR3. Germline lookup yields CDR1 LNHNV and CDR2 YYDKDF (reference sequence). CDR3 sequence: CATSVRLAGRNEQFF. The CDR3 DNA sequence: TGTGCCACCAGCGTACGACTAGCGGGACGTAATGAGCAGTTCTTC.

This clonotype was recorded many times. The CDR3 is CASTRTPGPDTQYF. In DNA form, the CDR3 reads TGCGCCAGCACCCGGACTCCGGGTCCAGATACGCAGTATTTT. The chain recombines TRBV5-1 with TRBJ2-3; a weak D match, TRBD2 (5 bases). Trimming left V 6 bases short and J 4 bases short, with 15 bases between. Per germline, CDR1 SGHRS and CDR2 YFSETQ. This CDR3 contains 14 residues.

The rearrangement joins TRBV3-1 to TRBJ2-1, with D tentatively TRBD2 (6 bases). The germline V gene encodes CDR1 LGHDT and CDR2 YNNKEL (reference sequence). The V and J ends lost 4 bases and 4 bases respectively, with 14 bases between them. The CDR3 spans 15 residues. The CDR3 DNA follows: TGTGCCAGCAGCCCAGAAGGGGACTGGTACAATGAGCAGTTCTTC. Protein sequence: CASSPEGDWYNEQFF.

This clonotype was detected ten times or more. The chain uses TRBV20-1 and TRBJ2-3; 9 bases align to TRBD1. V shed 5 bases and J 5 bases; nucleotides not matched to a gene: 5. Germline CDR1 is DFQATT and CDR2 is SNEGSKA (reference sequence). This CDR3 has 13 amino acids. CDR3 DNA: TGCAGTGCTTCAACAGGGGGCGTAGATACGCAGTATTTT. Translated, it gives CSASTGGVDTQYF.

The chain carries TRBV4-1 and TRBJ2-7; D possibly corresponds to TRBD2 (6 bases). CDR3 length: 14 amino acids. Trimming pared 3 bases from V and 3 bases from J, leaving 12 bases between. Per the germline V gene, CDR1 is MGHRA and CDR2 is YSYEKL. CDR3 bases: TGCGCCAGCAGCCAGGGGGAGGTAAACTACGAGCAGTACTTC. Its protein product is CASSQGEVNYEQYF.

This clonotype showed up just a few times. The chain couples TRBV20-1 to TRBJ1-6, with D perhaps TRBD1 (5 bases). V lost 0 bases to trimming and J lost 5 bases, with 17 bases between them. The CDR3 totals 17 residues. Per germline, CDR1 DFQATT and CDR2 SNEGSKA (reference sequence). In nucleotides, the CDR3 is TGCAGTGCTAGAGATCCGGGAGCGGGGGTAGATAATTCACCCCTCCACTTT. This gives the protein CSARDPGAGVDNSPLHF.